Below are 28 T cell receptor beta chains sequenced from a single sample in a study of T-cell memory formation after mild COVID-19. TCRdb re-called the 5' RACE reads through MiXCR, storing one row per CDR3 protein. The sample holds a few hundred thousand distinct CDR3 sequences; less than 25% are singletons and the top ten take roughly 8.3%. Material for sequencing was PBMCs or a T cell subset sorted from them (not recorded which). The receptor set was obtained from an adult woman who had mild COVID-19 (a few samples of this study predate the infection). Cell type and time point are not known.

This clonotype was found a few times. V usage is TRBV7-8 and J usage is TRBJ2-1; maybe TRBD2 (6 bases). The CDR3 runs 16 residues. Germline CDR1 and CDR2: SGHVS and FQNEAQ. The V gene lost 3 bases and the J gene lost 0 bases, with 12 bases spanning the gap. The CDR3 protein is CASSLLRGSSYNEQFF. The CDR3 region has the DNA TGTGCCAGCAGCTTGTTACGGGGGAGCTCCTACAATGAGCAGTTCTTC.

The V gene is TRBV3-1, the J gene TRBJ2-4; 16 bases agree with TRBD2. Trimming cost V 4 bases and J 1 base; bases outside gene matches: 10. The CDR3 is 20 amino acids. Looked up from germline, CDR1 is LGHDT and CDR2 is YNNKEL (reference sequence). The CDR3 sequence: CASSPGTSGGAKYAKNIQYF. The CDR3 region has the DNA TGTGCCAGCAGCCCCGGGACTAGCGGGGGGGCGAAGTATGCCAAAAACATTCAGTACTTC.

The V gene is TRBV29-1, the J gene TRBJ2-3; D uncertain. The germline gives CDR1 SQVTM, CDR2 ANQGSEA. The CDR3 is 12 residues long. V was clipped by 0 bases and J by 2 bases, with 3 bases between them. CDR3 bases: TGCAGCGTTGAAGAATACACAGATACGCAGTATTTT. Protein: CSVEEYTDTQYF.

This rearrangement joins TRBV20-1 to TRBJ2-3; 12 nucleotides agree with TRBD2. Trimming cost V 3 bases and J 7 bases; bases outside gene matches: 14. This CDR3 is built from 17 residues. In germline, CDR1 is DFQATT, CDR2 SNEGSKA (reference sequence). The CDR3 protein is CSASPLRLAGAYNTQYF. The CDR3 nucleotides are TGCAGTGCTAGTCCCCTCCGACTAGCGGGGGCCTACAATACGCAGTATTTT.

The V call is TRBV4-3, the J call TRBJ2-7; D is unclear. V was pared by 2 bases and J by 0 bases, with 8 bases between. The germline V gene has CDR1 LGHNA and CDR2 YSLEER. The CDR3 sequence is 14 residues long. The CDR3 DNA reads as TGCGCCAGCAGCCAAAGGGCGTTCTCCTACGAGCAGTACTTC. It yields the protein CASSQRAFSYEQYF.

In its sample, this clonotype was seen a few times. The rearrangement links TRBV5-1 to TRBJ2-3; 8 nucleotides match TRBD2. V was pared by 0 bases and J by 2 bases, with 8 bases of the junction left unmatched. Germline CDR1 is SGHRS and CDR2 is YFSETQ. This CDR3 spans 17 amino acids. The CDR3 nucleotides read TGCGCCAGCAGCTTGGCCGCGGCTAGCGGGTTCACAGATACGCAGTATTTT. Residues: CASSLAAASGFTDTQYF.

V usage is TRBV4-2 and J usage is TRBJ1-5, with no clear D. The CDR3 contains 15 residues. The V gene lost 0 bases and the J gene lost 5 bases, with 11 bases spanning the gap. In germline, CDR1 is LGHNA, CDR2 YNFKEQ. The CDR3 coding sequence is TGTGCCAGCAGCCAAGATACTCGGGGAGATCAGCCCCAGCATTTT. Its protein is CASSQDTRGDQPQHF.

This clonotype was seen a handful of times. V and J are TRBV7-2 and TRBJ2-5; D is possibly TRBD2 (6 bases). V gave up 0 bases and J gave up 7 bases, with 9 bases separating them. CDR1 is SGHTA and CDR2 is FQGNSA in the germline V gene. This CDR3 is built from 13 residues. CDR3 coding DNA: TGTGCCAGCAGCTTAGCAGGAGCGGGGACCCAGTACTTC. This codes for CASSLAGAGTQYF.

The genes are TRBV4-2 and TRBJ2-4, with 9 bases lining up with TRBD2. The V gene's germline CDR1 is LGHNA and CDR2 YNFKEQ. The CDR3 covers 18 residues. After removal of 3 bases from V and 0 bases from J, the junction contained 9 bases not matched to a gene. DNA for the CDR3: TGTGCCAGCAGCCAGGTGGCTAGCGGGACCCTAGCCAAAAACATTCAGTACTTC. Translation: CASSQVASGTLAKNIQYF.

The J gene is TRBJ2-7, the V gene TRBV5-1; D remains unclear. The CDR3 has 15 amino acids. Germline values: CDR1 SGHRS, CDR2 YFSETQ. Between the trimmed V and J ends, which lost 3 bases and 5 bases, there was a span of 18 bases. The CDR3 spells CASSSDRGTRNEQYF. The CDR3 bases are TGCGCCAGCAGCTCAGACCGCGGCACCCGGAACGAGCAGTACTTC.

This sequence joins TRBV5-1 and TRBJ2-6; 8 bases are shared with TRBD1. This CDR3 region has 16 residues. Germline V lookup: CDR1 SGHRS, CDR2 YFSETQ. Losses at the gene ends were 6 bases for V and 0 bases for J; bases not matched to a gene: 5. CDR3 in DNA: TGCGCCAGCACTTCGACAGGGGCCTCTGGGGCCAACGTCCTGACTTTC. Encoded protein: CASTSTGASGANVLTF.

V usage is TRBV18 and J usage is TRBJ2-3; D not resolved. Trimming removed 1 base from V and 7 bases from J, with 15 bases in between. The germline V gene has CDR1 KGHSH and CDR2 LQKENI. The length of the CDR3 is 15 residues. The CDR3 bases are TGTGCCAGCTCACCACGGCAGGCCGTCGGGTATACGCAGTATTTT. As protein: CASSPRQAVGYTQYF. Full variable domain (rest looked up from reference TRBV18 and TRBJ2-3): NAGVMQNPRHLVRRRGQEARLRCSPMKGHSHVYWYRQLPEEGLKFMVYLQKENIIDESGMPKERFSAEFPKEGPSILRIQQVVRGDSAAYFCASSPRQAVGYTQYFGPGTRLTVL.

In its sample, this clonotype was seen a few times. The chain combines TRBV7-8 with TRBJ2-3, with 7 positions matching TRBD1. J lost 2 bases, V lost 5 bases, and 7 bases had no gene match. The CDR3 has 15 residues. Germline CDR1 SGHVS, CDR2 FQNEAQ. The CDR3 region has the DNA TGTGCCAGCAGCCGAAGGACAGGCTCCACAGATACGCAGTATTTT. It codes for CASSRRTGSTDTQYF.

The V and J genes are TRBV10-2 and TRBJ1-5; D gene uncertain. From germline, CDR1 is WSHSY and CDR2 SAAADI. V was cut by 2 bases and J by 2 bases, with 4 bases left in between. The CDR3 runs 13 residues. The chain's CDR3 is CASSEQGNQPQHF. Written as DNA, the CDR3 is TGCGCCAGCAGTGAGCAGGGCAATCAGCCCCAGCATTTT.

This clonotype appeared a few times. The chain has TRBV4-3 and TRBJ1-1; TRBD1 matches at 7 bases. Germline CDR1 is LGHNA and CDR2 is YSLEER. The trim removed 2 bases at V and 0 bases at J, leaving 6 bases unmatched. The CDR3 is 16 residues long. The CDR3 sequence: CASSQKWGTVNTEAFF. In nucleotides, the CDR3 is TGCGCCAGCAGCCAAAAATGGGGGACAGTGAACACTGAAGCTTTCTTT.

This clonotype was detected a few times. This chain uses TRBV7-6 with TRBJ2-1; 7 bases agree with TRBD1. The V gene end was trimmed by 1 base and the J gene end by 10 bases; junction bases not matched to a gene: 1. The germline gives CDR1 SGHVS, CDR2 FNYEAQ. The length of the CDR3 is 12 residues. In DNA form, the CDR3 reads TGTGCCAGCAGCTTAGGGGGACAGGAGCAGTTCTTC. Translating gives CASSLGGQEQFF. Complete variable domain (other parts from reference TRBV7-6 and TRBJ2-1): GAGVSQSPRYKVTKRGQDVALRCDPISGHVSLYWYRQALGQGPEFLTYFNYEAQQDKSGLPNDRFSAERPEGSISTLTIQRTEQRDSAMYRCASSLGGQEQFFGPGTRLTVL.

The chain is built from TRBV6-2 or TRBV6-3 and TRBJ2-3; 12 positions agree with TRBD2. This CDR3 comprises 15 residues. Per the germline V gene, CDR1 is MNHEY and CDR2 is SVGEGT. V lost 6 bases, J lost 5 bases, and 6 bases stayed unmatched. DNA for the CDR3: TGTGCCAGCAGCCCTCGACTAGCGGGAGTAGATACGCAGTATTTT. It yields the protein CASSPRLAGVDTQYF.

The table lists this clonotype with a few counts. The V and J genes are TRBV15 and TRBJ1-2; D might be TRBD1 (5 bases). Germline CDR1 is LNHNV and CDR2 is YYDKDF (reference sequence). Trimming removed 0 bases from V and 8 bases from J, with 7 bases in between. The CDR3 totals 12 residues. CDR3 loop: CATSRDGAGYTF. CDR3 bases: TGTGCCACCAGCAGAGATGGGGCCGGCTACACCTTC.

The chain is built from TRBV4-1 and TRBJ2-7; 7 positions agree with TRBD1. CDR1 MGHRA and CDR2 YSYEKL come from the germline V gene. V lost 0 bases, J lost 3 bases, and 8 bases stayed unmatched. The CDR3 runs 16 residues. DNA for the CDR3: TGCGCCAGCAGCCAAGAGGCAAGGACAGGTATCTACGAGCAGTACTTC. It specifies CASSQEARTGIYEQYF.

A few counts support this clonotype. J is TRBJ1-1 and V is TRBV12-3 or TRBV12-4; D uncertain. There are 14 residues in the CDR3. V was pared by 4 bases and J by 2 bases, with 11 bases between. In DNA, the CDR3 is TGTGCCAGCAGTTCCGCCCTGGTAAACACTGAAGCTTTCTTT. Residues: CASSSALVNTEAFF.

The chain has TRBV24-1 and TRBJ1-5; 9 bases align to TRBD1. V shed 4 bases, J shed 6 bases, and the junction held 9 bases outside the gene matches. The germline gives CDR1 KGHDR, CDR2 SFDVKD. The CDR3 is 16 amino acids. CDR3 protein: CATSDARDRDGQPQHF. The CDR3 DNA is TGTGCCACCAGTGACGCCCGGGACAGGGACGGTCAGCCCCAGCATTTT.

Here the CDR3 reads CASSLEAEAAETQYF. DNA for the CDR3: TGCGCCAGCAGCTTGGAGGCGGAGGCGGCGGAGACCCAGTACTTC. The V gene is TRBV5-1, the J gene TRBJ2-5, with D perhaps matching TRBD2 (5 bases). Looked up from germline, CDR1 is SGHRS and CDR2 is YFSETQ. V was shortened by 0 bases and J by 5 bases, with 14 bases between the two germline ends. This CDR3 is built from 15 residues.

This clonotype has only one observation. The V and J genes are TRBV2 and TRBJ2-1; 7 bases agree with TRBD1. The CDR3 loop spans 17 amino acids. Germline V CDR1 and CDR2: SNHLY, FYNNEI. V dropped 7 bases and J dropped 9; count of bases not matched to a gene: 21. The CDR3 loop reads CASTETGRLSWSGEQFF. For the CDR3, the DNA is TGTGCCAGCACTGAGACAGGGAGACTAAGCTGGAGTGGTGAGCAGTTCTTC.

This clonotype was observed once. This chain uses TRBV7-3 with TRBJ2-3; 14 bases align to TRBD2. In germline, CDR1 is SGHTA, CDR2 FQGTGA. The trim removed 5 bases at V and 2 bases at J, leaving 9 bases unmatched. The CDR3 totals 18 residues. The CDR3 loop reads CASSEGGLAGGLTDTQYF. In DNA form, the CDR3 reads TGTGCCAGCAGCGAAGGTGGACTAGCGGGGGGCCTCACAGATACGCAGTATTTT.

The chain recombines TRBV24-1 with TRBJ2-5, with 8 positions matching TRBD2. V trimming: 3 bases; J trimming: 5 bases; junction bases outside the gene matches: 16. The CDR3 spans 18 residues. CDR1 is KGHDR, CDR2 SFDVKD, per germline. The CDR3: CATSDPGRRAGVRETQYF. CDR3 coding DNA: TGTGCCACCAGTGATCCTGGCCGGCGAGCGGGAGTCCGGGAGACCCAGTACTTC.

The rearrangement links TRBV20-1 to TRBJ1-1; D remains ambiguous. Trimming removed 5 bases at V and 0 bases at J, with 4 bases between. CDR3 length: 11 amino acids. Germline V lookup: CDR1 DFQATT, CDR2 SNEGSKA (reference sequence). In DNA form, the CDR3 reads TGCAGTGCTGCTATGAACACTGAAGCTTTCTTT. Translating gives CSAAMNTEAFF.

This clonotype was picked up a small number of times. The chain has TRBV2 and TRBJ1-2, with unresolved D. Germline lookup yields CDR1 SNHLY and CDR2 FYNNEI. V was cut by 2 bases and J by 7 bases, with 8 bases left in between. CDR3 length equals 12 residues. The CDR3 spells CASSEMAGGYTF. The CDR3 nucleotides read TGTGCCAGCAGTGAAATGGCCGGTGGCTACACCTTC.

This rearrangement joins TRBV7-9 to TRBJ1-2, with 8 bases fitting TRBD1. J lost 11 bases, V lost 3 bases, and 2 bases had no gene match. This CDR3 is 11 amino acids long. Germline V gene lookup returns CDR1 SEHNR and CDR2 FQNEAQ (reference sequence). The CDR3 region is CASSLDRVYTF. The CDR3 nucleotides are TGTGCCAGCAGCTTGGACAGGGTGTACACCTTC.